A selection of T cell receptor beta chains follows, all from one sample in a study of T cell responses to AZD1222 COVID-19 vaccine. Clones were sequenced by immunoSEQ multiplex PCR, and TCRdb holds only the in-frame ones, with some missing. Of about 210,000 clones listed, roughly 94% are singletons. Here the sequenced sample was peripheral blood, taken 28 days after the second dose of the MenACWY control vaccine. The source of these receptors is an adult who received the MenACWY meningococcal vaccine as a control. Both conserved end residues are part of each CDR3. D genes are given only for firm matches. Rows may omit the clone size; those that give it use once, few, many or a size class.

D | size | J | V | CDR3 | DNA
- | - | TRBJ1-6 | TRBV4-1 | CASSQDLYSNSPLHF | TGCGCCAGCAGCCAAGATCTTTATTCTAATTCACCCCTCCACTTT
- | once | TRBJ1-2 | TRBV29-1 | CSVSGGGGYTF | TGCAGCGTTTCCGGGGGGGGAGGCTACACCTTC
- | - | TRBJ2-3 | TRBV19 | CASSPQGSSTDTQYF | TGTGCCAGTAGTCCACAGGGATCTAGCACAGATACGCAGTATTTT
- | once | TRBJ2-1 | TRBV7-8 | CASSQGPLGNEQFF | TGTGCCAGCAGCCAAGGACCCTTAGGTAATGAGCAGTTCTTC
TRBD1 | - | TRBJ2-7 | TRBV28 | CASSGQGAHEQYF | TGTGCCAGCAGTGGACAGGGAGCCCACGAGCAGTACTTC
- | - | TRBJ1-2 | TRBV6-2/TRBV6-3 | CASSYSLAGYTF | TGTGCCAGCAGTTACTCGTTAGCTGGCTACACCTTC
TRBD2 | few | TRBJ2-7 | TRBV4-1 | CASSRYKLTSGSVSYEQYF | TGCGCCAGCAGCCGTTACAAATTGACTAGCGGGAGTGTCTCCTACGAGCAGTACTTC
- | - | TRBJ1-5 | TRBV12-3/TRBV12-4 | CASSLGLRQPQHF | TGTGCCAGCAGTTTAGGTTTGCGTCAGCCCCAGCATTTT
TRBD1 | - | TRBJ2-1 | TRBV6-2/TRBV6-3 | CASSWGQGFRYNEQFF | TGTGCCAGCAGTTGGGGACAGGGCTTCCGCTACAATGAGCAGTTCTTC
TRBD2 | - | TRBJ2-3 | TRBV7-3 | CASSPTPGGRLTDTQYF | TGTGCCAGCAGCCCCACCCCAGGCGGGAGGCTCACAGATACGCAGTATTTT
TRBD2 | - | TRBJ2-3 | TRBV27 | CASSPWAGVGDTQYF | TGTGCCAGCAGCCCCTGGGCGGGAGTAGGAGATACGCAGTATTTT
- | once | TRBJ2-3 | TRBV18 | CASSPAGPNTDTQYF | TGTGCCAGCTCACCAGCTGGACCAAACACAGATACGCAGTATTTT
TRBD2 | once | TRBJ2-2 | TRBV7-6 | CASSLESGGAFGELFF | TGTGCCAGCAGCTTAGAGAGCGGGGGGGCCTTCGGGGAGCTGTTTTTT
- | once | TRBJ2-2 | TRBV27 | CASAPILTANTGELFF | TGTGCCAGCGCCCCCATCTTAACTGCGAACACCGGGGAGCTGTTTTTT
- | - | TRBJ1-4 | TRBV28 | CASSSTGWEKLFF | TGTGCCAGCAGTTCCACAGGGTGGGAAAAACTGTTTTTT
TRBD1 | - | TRBJ1-1 | TRBV30 | CAWSVGTGNTEAFF | TGTGCCTGGAGTGTAGGGACAGGGAACACTGAAGCTTTCTTT
- | - | TRBJ1-3 | TRBV10-3 | CAIRDSGNTIYF | TGTGCCATCCGGGACTCTGGAAACACCATATATTTT
TRBD1 | - | TRBJ1-2 | TRBV6-5 | CASRIQGGNYGYTF | TGTGCCAGCAGGATACAGGGGGGGAACTATGGCTACACCTTC
- | - | TRBJ1-5 | TRBV6-2/TRBV6-3 | CASSYPRGGAQPQHF | TGTGCCAGCAGTTACCCCCGGGGGGGGGCTCAGCCCCAGCATTTT
- | - | TRBJ1-6 | TRBV6-5 | CASSNTPNSPLHF | TGTGCCAGCAGCAATACTCCAAATTCACCCCTCCACTTT
- | - | TRBJ1-1 | TRBV6-5 | CASPARVNTEAFF | TGTGCCAGCCCCGCCCGGGTGAACACTGAAGCTTTCTTT
- | - | TRBJ1-1 | TRBV27 | CASIGLNAEAFF | TGTGCCAGCATCGGTCTGAACGCTGAAGCTTTCTTT
TRBD2 | - | TRBJ2-2 | TRBV2 | CASSEVLAGSGELFF | TGTGCCAGCAGTGAAGTACTAGCGGGGTCCGGGGAGCTGTTTTTT
TRBD1 | - | TRBJ1-1 | TRBV14 | CASSQDRQGVTEAFF | TGTGCCAGCAGCCAAGATCGACAGGGCGTCACTGAAGCTTTCTTT
- | - | TRBJ1-5 | TRBV7-2 | CASSLESAQPQHF | TGTGCCAGCAGCCTCGAGTCAGCTCAGCCCCAGCATTTT
- | - | TRBJ1-3 | TRBV3-1/TRBV3-2 | CASSQVEGWSGNTIYF | TGTGCCAGCAGCCAAGTAGAGGGGTGGTCTGGAAACACCATATATTTT
- | - | TRBJ1-1 | TRBV4-1 | CASSQEPGYEAFF | TGCGCCAGCAGCCAAGAACCGGGATATGAAGCTTTCTTT
- | - | TRBJ1-2 | TRBV6-2/TRBV6-3 | CASSYADEQGLLGGYTF | TGTGCCAGCAGTTACGCGGATGAACAGGGTCTTCTGGGTGGCTACACCTTC
TRBD1 | - | TRBJ1-2 | TRBV27 | CASSLATGDYGYTF | TGTGCCAGCAGTTTAGCAACAGGGGACTATGGCTACACCTTC
- | once | TRBJ1-4 | TRBV7-9 | CASSFSGPRGVAKLFF | TGTGCCAGCAGCTTCTCGGGACCTCGAGGGGTCGCAAAACTGTTTTTT
- | - | TRBJ2-7 | TRBV28 | CASSGTQSSYEQYF | TGTGCCAGCAGCGGGACTCAGAGCTCCTACGAGCAGTACTTC
TRBD1 | - | TRBJ1-1 | TRBV27 | CASNPDRERTEAFF | TGTGCCAGCAATCCCGACAGGGAGCGTACTGAAGCTTTCTTT
- | - | TRBJ1-6 | TRBV5-6 | CASSLDGGDNSPLHF | TGTGCCAGCAGCTTGGATGGGGGGGATAATTCACCCCTCCACTTT
- | - | TRBJ2-7 | TRBV21-1 | CASSNRQGEYEQYF | TGTGCCAGCAGCAACCGACAGGGGGAGTACGAGCAGTACTTC
- | - | TRBJ2-5 | TRBV2 | CACRIKRLQETQYF | TGTGCCTGCCGGATCAAGCGCCTCCAAGAGACCCAGTACTTC
- | - | TRBJ1-4 | TRBV15 | CATSKGGSLATNEKLFF | TGTGCCACCAGCAAGGGGGGCTCTCTAGCAACTAATGAAAAACTGTTTTTT
- | - | TRBJ2-5 | TRBV2 | CASSSQGSAEETQYF | TGTGCCAGCAGCTCTCAAGGGAGCGCGGAAGAGACCCAGTACTTC
- | - | TRBJ1-2 | TRBV6-1 | CASSETGGDYGYTF | TGTGCCAGCAGTGAAACGGGAGGTGACTATGGCTACACCTTC
- | - | TRBJ1-2 | TRBV18 | CASSRGPVGHDGYTF | TGTGCCAGCTCAAGAGGCCCGGTTGGGCACGATGGCTACACCTTC
- | - | TRBJ2-3 | TRBV18 | CASSPPVGDTQYF | TGTGCCAGCTCACCCCCCGTTGGAGATACGCAGTATTTT
TRBD1 | - | TRBJ1-2 | TRBV24-1 | CATSDWGQGGGYTF | TGTGCCACCAGTGATTGGGGACAGGGAGGTGGCTACACCTTC
- | - | TRBJ1-1 | TRBV30 | CAWSVGPEAFF | TGTGCCTGGAGTGTAGGTCCTGAAGCTTTCTTT
- | - | TRBJ2-7 | TRBV7-9 | CASSFRSSYEQYF | TGTGCCAGCAGCTTTAGGTCTTCATACGAGCAGTACTTC
- | - | TRBJ1-2 | TRBV3-1/TRBV3-2 | CASSQEAVPFGYTF | TGTGCCAGCAGCCAAGAGGCAGTCCCCTTCGGCTACACCTTC
- | - | TRBJ1-5 | TRBV19 | CASSIPQRVDQPQHF | TGTGCCAGTAGTATACCCCAACGGGTGGATCAGCCCCAGCATTTT
- | - | TRBJ1-1 | TRBV28 | CASSSAGGMDTEAFF | TGTGCCAGCAGCTCCGCCGGGGGGATGGACACTGAAGCTTTCTTT
TRBD2 | - | TRBJ2-2 | TRBV4-3 | CASSRDLAGGTTGELFF | TGCGCCAGCAGCCGGGACCTAGCGGGGGGAACCACCGGGGAGCTGTTTTTT
- | - | TRBJ1-2 | TRBV4-3 | CASSQGAGTYGYTF | TGCGCCAGCAGCCAAGGGGCGGGAACCTATGGCTACACCTTC
TRBD1 | - | TRBJ2-7 | TRBV5-1 | CASKAGTGIYEQYF | TGCGCCAGCAAGGCCGGGACAGGGATCTACGAGCAGTACTTC
TRBD1 | - | TRBJ1-2 | TRBV2 | CASSAGTDNYGYTF | TGTGCCAGCAGCGCGGGGACAGACAACTATGGCTACACCTTC
- | - | TRBJ1-3 | TRBV11-2 | CASSLDRPWLGGSGNTIYF | TGTGCCAGCAGCTTAGATCGGCCATGGCTAGGGGGCTCTGGAAACACCATATATTTT
- | - | TRBJ1-3 | TRBV28 | CASSLSGRERGNTIYF | TGTGCCAGCAGTTTATCCGGCAGGGAACGTGGAAACACCATATATTTT
- | - | TRBJ1-6 | TRBV12-3/TRBV12-4 | CASSFRENSPLHF | TGTGCCAGCAGTTTCAGGGAGAATTCACCCCTCCACTTT
- | - | TRBJ1-2 | TRBV28 | CASSFRGNYGYTF | TGTGCCAGCAGTTTTCGGGGAAACTATGGCTACACCTTC
TRBD1 | - | TRBJ2-7 | TRBV7-2 | CASSLRQGTPYEQYF | TGTGCCAGCAGCTTGAGACAGGGGACCCCCTACGAGCAGTACTTC
- | - | TRBJ2-1 | TRBV3-1/TRBV3-2 | CASSLTGGRNEQFF | TGTGCCAGCAGCCTTACGGGGGGCCGGAATGAGCAGTTCTTC
- | - | TRBJ1-2 | TRBV29-1 | CSVDLGGLYGYTF | TGCAGCGTCGACTTGGGGGGGCTGTATGGCTACACCTTC
- | once | TRBJ2-7 | TRBV27 | CATAGLGVLEQYF | TGTGCCACCGCGGGATTAGGCGTTCTCGAGCAGTACTTC
- | - | TRBJ1-1 | TRBV27 | CASSLSRGSNTEAFF | TGTGCCAGCAGTTTATCGAGGGGCTCGAACACTGAAGCTTTCTTT